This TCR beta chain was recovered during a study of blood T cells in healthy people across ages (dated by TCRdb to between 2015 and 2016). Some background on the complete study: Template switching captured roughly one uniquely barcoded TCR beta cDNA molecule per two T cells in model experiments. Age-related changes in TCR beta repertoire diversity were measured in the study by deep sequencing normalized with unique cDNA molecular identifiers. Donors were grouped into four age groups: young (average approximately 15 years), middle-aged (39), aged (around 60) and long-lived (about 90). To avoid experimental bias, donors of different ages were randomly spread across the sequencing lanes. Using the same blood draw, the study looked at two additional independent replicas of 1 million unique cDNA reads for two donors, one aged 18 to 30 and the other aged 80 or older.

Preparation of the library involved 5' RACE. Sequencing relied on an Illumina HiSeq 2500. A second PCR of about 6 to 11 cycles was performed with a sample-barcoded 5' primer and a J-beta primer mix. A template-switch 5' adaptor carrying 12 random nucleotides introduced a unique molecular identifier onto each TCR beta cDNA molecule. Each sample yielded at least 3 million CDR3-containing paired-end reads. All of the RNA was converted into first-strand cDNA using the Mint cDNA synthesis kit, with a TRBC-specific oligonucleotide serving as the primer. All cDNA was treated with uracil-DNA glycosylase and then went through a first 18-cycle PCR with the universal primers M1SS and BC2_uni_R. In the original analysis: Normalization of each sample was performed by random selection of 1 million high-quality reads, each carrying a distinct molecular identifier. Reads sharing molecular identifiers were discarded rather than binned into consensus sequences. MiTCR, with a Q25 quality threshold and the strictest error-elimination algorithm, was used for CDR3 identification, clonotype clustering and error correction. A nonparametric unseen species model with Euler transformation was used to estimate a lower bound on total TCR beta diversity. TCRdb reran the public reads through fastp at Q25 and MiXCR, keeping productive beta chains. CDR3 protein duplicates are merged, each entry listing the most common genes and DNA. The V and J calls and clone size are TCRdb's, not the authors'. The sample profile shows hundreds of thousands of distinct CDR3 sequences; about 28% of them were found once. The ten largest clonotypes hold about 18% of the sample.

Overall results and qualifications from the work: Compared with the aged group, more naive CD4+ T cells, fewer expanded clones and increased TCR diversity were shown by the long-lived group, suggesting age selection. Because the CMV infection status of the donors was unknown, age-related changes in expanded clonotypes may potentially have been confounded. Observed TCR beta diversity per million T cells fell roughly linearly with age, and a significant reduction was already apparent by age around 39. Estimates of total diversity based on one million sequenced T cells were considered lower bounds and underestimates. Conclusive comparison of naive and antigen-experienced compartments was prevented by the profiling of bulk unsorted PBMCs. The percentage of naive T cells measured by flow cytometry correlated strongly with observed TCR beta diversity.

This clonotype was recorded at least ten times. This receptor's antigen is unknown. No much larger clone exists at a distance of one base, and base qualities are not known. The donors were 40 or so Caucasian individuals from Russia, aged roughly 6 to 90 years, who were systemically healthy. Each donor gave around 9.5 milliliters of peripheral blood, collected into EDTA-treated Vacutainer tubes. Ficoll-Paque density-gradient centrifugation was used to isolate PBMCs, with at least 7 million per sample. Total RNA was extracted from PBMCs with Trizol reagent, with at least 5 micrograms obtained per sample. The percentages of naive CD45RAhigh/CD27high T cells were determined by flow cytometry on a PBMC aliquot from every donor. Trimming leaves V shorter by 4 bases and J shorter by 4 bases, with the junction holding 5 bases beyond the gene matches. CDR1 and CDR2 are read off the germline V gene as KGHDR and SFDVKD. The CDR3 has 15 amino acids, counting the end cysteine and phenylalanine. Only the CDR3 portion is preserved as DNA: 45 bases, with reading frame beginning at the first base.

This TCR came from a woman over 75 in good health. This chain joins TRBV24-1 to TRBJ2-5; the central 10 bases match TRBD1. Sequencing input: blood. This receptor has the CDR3 CATSELTGGRETQYF. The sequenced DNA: TGTGCCACCAGTGAGCTGACAGGGGGCAGAGAGACCCAGTACTTC.